This T cell receptor beta chain was observed in a study of blood T cells in healthy people across ages. On the study more broadly: Template switching caught about one barcoded beta molecule for each two T cells.

Donors were systemically healthy Caucasian individuals from Russia aged 6 to 90 years. The authors extracted at least 5 micrograms of total RNA per sample. This CDR3 has 17 residues. Trimming removed 5 bases from V and 2 bases from J; junction bases left unmatched: 8. This clonotype was seen a few times. Its antigen is as yet unknown. Primed by a sample-barcoded 5' primer and a J-beta primer mix, a second PCR proceeded for 7 to 11 cycles. Via MiXCR, TCRdb re-called the 5' RACE reads, giving one row per CDR3 protein. The table shows 1,800,000 or so distinct CDR3 sequences, with around 40% occurring only once. Study-wide results and caveats: Strong correlation was found linking TCR beta diversity to naive T cell percentage.

Sample: blood. The chain recombines TRBV12-3 or TRBV12-4 with TRBJ2-6; 8 bases fit TRBD1. This TCR was sampled from a human donor in good health. CDR3 protein: CASSPGQGLAGANVLTF. As DNA, the CDR3 is TGTGCCAGCAGTCCCGGACAGGGTTTGGCTGGGGCCAACGTCCTGACTTTC.